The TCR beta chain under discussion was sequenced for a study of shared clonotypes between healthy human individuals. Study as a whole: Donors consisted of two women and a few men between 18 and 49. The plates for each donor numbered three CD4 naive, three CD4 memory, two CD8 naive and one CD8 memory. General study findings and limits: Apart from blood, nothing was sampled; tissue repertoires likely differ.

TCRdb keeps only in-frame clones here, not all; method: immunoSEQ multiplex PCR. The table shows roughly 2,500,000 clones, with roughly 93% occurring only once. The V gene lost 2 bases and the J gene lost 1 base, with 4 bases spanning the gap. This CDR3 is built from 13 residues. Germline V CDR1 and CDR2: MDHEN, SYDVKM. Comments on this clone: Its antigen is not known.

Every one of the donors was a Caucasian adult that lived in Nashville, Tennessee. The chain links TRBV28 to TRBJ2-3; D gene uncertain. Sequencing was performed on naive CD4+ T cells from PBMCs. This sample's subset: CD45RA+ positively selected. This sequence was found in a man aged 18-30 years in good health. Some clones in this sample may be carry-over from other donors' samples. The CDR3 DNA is TGTGCCAGCAGTTTACCGCGCACAGATACGCAGTATTTT. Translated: CASSLPRTDTQYF.